This TCR delta chain was observed in a study of γδ T cells in repeated Plasmodium falciparum infection. Gammadelta T cells were flow-sorted from PBMC into Vgamma9/Vdelta2+ and Vdelta2-negative populations for bulk analysis. In its sample, this clone was seen a few times. A far bigger clonotype differs at one base, so this is likely a read error. Distinct nucleotide sequences in the sample also encode this CDR3. TCRdb reapplied CATT to the multiplex PCR reads. The sample holds about 51,000 delta-chain clones, roughly 2% seen once. V lost 3 bases to trimming and J lost 0 bases; unmatched junction nucleotides: 12. The length of the CDR3 is 17 residues. Germline loops: CDR1 GEAIGNYY, CDR2 EKD.

The sequenced sample was gamma-delta T cells from blood. This TCR came from a pool of human donors (malaria-infected and uninfected, not separated). The genes are TRDV2 and TRDJ1; TRDD3 matches at 7 bases. No J gene is reported in TCRdb; it was inferred here by comparing the DNA with germline. CDR3: CACDPLGDLEHTDKLIF. CDR3 nucleotides: TGTGCCTGTGACCCTTTGGGGGACCTAGAGCACACCGATAAACTCATCTTT.